These T cell receptor beta chains were read from a single sample in a study of PD-L1 blockade in urothelial cancer. Assay used: immunoSEQ multiplex PCR; TCRdb lists only in-frame clones, some missing. The sample includes approximately 91,000 clones, 75% to 90% of them seen just once. Specimen: PBMCs, collected around atezolizumab (anti-PD-L1) treatment. Source of these receptors: a man in his 70s with urothelial cancer. The CDR3 runs from the conserved cysteine through the conserved F or W. Fields, in order: V gene, D gene, J gene, clone size, CDR3 protein, CDR3 DNA. A D gene is named only where the DNA matches it firmly. Size is stated for part of the rows, as once, few or many counts, or as a class when the clone is expanded.

v_call: TRBV4-1; d_call: TRBD2; j_call: TRBJ2-1; clone_size: NA; cdr3_aa: CASSQGRLAGGPGGYNEQFF; cdr3_nt: TGCGCCAGCAGCCAAGGTCGGCTAGCGGGAGGGCCAGGGGGATACAATGAGCAGTTCTTC
v_call: TRBV2; d_call: NA; j_call: TRBJ1-1; clone_size: few; cdr3_aa: CASNGGGRDTEAFF; cdr3_nt: TGTGCCAGCAATGGGGGGGGAAGGGACACTGAAGCTTTCTTT
v_call: TRBV2; d_call: NA; j_call: TRBJ2-7; clone_size: few; cdr3_aa: CASTLKRGEQYF; cdr3_nt: TGTGCCAGCACTCTTAAAAGGGGCGAGCAGTACTTC
v_call: TRBV5-5; d_call: TRBD2; j_call: TRBJ2-1; clone_size: NA; cdr3_aa: CASSLGRGGHNEQFF; cdr3_nt: TGTGCCAGCAGCTTGGGTAGGGGAGGGCACAATGAGCAGTTCTTC
v_call: TRBV11-3; d_call: TRBD2; j_call: TRBJ2-1; clone_size: NA; cdr3_aa: CASSTRLAGYNEQFF; cdr3_nt: TGTGCCAGCAGCACCCGACTAGCGGGGTACAATGAGCAGTTCTTC
v_call: TRBV7-2; d_call: NA; j_call: TRBJ2-1; clone_size: NA; cdr3_aa: CASSLDSQGHNEQFF; cdr3_nt: TGTGCCAGCAGCTTAGACTCTCAGGGCCACAATGAGCAGTTCTTC
v_call: TRBV27; d_call: TRBD1; j_call: TRBJ1-3; clone_size: few; cdr3_aa: CASSRTGGGNTIYF; cdr3_nt: TGTGCCAGCAGCCGGACAGGGGGAGGAAACACCATATATTTT
v_call: TRBV19; d_call: NA; j_call: TRBJ1-5; clone_size: NA; cdr3_aa: CASSQGLKAQPQHF; cdr3_nt: TGTGCCAGTAGCCAGGGACTTAAGGCCCAGCCCCAGCATTTT
v_call: TRBV18; d_call: NA; j_call: TRBJ1-1; clone_size: NA; cdr3_aa: CASSPTQEPLGAFF; cdr3_nt: TGTGCCAGCTCACCAACCCAGGAACCCCTTGGAGCTTTCTTT
v_call: TRBV11-1; d_call: NA; j_call: TRBJ2-2; clone_size: NA; cdr3_aa: CASSLEGTGELFF; cdr3_nt: TGTGCCAGCAGCTTAGAGGGGACCGGGGAGCTGTTTTTT
v_call: TRBV11-2; d_call: NA; j_call: TRBJ2-5; clone_size: NA; cdr3_aa: CASSFGISGETQYF; cdr3_nt: TGTGCCAGCAGCTTTGGCATATCGGGGGAGACCCAGTACTTC
v_call: TRBV21-1; d_call: NA; j_call: TRBJ2-1; clone_size: NA; cdr3_aa: CASSKAETASGSQTYNEQFF; cdr3_nt: TGTGCCAGCAGCAAAGCTGAAACGGCTAGCGGGAGCCAGACCTACAATGAGCAGTTCTTC
v_call: TRBV6-5; d_call: NA; j_call: TRBJ1-2; clone_size: NA; cdr3_aa: CASSSTDYGYTF; cdr3_nt: TGTGCCAGCAGTTCGACAGACTATGGCTACACCTTC
v_call: TRBV7-9; d_call: TRBD2; j_call: TRBJ2-1; clone_size: NA; cdr3_aa: CASSFFSGGGNEQFF; cdr3_nt: TGTGCCAGCAGCTTTTTTAGCGGGGGGGGCAATGAGCAGTTCTTC
v_call: TRBV9; d_call: TRBD2; j_call: TRBJ2-2; clone_size: NA; cdr3_aa: CASSVELAAGELFF; cdr3_nt: TGTGCCAGCAGCGTAGAACTAGCGGCCGGGGAGCTGTTTTTT
v_call: TRBV6-5; d_call: TRBD2; j_call: TRBJ2-7; clone_size: NA; cdr3_aa: CAATSGDYEQYF; cdr3_nt: TGTGCCGCCACTAGCGGGGACTACGAGCAGTACTTC
v_call: TRBV27; d_call: NA; j_call: TRBJ1-1; clone_size: NA; cdr3_aa: CASSLFGETEAFF; cdr3_nt: TGTGCCAGCAGTTTATTTGGGGAGACTGAAGCTTTCTTT
v_call: TRBV7-2; d_call: TRBD1; j_call: TRBJ1-1; clone_size: few; cdr3_aa: CASSLGAGPGGTEAFF; cdr3_nt: TGTGCCAGCAGCTTAGGGGCCGGACCAGGGGGCACTGAAGCTTTCTTT
v_call: TRBV5-4; d_call: NA; j_call: TRBJ2-3; clone_size: NA; cdr3_aa: CASSPGVSTDTQYF; cdr3_nt: TGTGCCAGCAGCCCCGGGGTAAGCACAGATACGCAGTATTTT
v_call: TRBV5-4; d_call: NA; j_call: TRBJ2-3; clone_size: NA; cdr3_aa: CASSTGSHPDTQYF; cdr3_nt: TGTGCCAGCAGCACCGGGAGCCATCCAGATACGCAGTATTTT
v_call: TRBV29-1; d_call: TRBD1; j_call: TRBJ1-2; clone_size: NA; cdr3_aa: CSVGDRDNYGYTF; cdr3_nt: TGCAGCGTTGGAGACAGGGATAACTATGGCTACACCTTC
v_call: TRBV9; d_call: TRBD2; j_call: TRBJ2-3; clone_size: NA; cdr3_aa: CASSPGVSGSIWTDTQYF; cdr3_nt: TGTGCCAGCAGCCCAGGCGTTAGCGGGAGTATTTGGACAGATACGCAGTATTTT
v_call: TRBV10-2; d_call: TRBD2; j_call: TRBJ2-5; clone_size: NA; cdr3_aa: CASSKGGGGVGRETQYF; cdr3_nt: TGCGCCAGCAGTAAAGGGGGCGGGGGGGTAGGGAGAGAGACCCAGTACTTC
v_call: TRBV11-3; d_call: TRBD1; j_call: TRBJ2-1; clone_size: NA; cdr3_aa: CASSRWDSDYNEQFF; cdr3_nt: TGTGCCAGCAGCCGCTGGGACAGCGATTACAATGAGCAGTTCTTC
v_call: TRBV14; d_call: TRBD1; j_call: TRBJ1-1; clone_size: NA; cdr3_aa: CASSQDRRTGGTEAFF; cdr3_nt: TGTGCCAGCAGCCAAGATCGTCGGACAGGGGGTACTGAAGCTTTCTTT
v_call: TRBV6-1; d_call: NA; j_call: TRBJ2-2; clone_size: NA; cdr3_aa: CASRRGTGELFF; cdr3_nt: TGTGCCAGCAGGCGGGGTACCGGGGAGCTGTTTTTT
v_call: TRBV19; d_call: TRBD1; j_call: TRBJ1-1; clone_size: NA; cdr3_aa: CASSKNRGTEAFF; cdr3_nt: TGTGCCAGTAGTAAGAACAGGGGAACTGAAGCTTTCTTT
v_call: TRBV5-6; d_call: NA; j_call: TRBJ2-1; clone_size: NA; cdr3_aa: CASSLVGGNEQFF; cdr3_nt: TGTGCCAGCAGCTTGGTGGGGGGCAATGAGCAGTTCTTC
v_call: TRBV19; d_call: NA; j_call: TRBJ2-7; clone_size: few; cdr3_aa: CASSIDVGTRGEQYF; cdr3_nt: TGTGCCAGTAGTATAGATGTCGGCACCCGGGGTGAGCAGTACTTC
v_call: TRBV9; d_call: TRBD1; j_call: TRBJ2-7; clone_size: NA; cdr3_aa: CASSGGDRGWEQYF; cdr3_nt: TGTGCCAGCAGCGGCGGGGACAGGGGATGGGAGCAGTACTTC
v_call: TRBV9; d_call: TRBD2; j_call: TRBJ2-3; clone_size: once; cdr3_aa: CASSVEGNSGGATDTQYF; cdr3_nt: TGTGCCAGCAGCGTAGAAGGGAATAGCGGGGGGGCCACAGATACGCAGTATTTT
v_call: TRBV13; d_call: TRBD1; j_call: TRBJ1-2; clone_size: NA; cdr3_aa: CASSADRFQLYGYTF; cdr3_nt: TGTGCCAGCAGTGCGGACAGGTTCCAATTATATGGCTACACCTTC
v_call: TRBV15; d_call: TRBD1; j_call: TRBJ2-3; clone_size: NA; cdr3_aa: CATSRAGTGPTDTQYF; cdr3_nt: TGTGCCACCAGCAGAGCCGGGACAGGGCCGACAGATACGCAGTATTTT
v_call: TRBV7-9; d_call: TRBD2; j_call: TRBJ2-3; clone_size: NA; cdr3_aa: CASSSSRTSGDTDTQYF; cdr3_nt: TGTGCCAGCAGCTCATCCCGGACTAGCGGCGACACAGATACGCAGTATTTT
v_call: TRBV27; d_call: NA; j_call: TRBJ2-1; clone_size: NA; cdr3_aa: CASISSPSSYNEQFF; cdr3_nt: TGTGCCAGCATAAGTAGCCCGAGCTCCTACAATGAGCAGTTCTTC
v_call: TRBV6-5; d_call: NA; j_call: TRBJ2-7; clone_size: NA; cdr3_aa: CASSRGRGHEQYF; cdr3_nt: TGTGCCAGCAGTAGGGGCAGGGGTCACGAGCAGTACTTC
v_call: TRBV7-2; d_call: TRBD2; j_call: TRBJ2-5; clone_size: NA; cdr3_aa: CASSRTSGGETQYF; cdr3_nt: TGTGCCAGCAGTCGAACTAGCGGTGGAGAGACCCAGTACTTC
v_call: TRBV29-1; d_call: NA; j_call: TRBJ1-1; clone_size: NA; cdr3_aa: CSVNEQPEAFF; cdr3_nt: TGCAGCGTTAACGAACAGCCTGAAGCTTTCTTT
v_call: TRBV6-6; d_call: NA; j_call: TRBJ1-2; clone_size: NA; cdr3_aa: CASSYSVDTYGYTF; cdr3_nt: TGTGCCAGCAGTTACTCAGTGGACACCTATGGCTACACCTTC
v_call: TRBV19; d_call: NA; j_call: TRBJ2-7; clone_size: NA; cdr3_aa: CASSMGLEQYF; cdr3_nt: TGTGCCAGTAGTATGGGGCTCGAGCAGTACTTC
v_call: TRBV29-1; d_call: NA; j_call: TRBJ1-2; clone_size: NA; cdr3_aa: CSVEPRGMDYGYTF; cdr3_nt: TGCAGCGTTGAACCCAGGGGAATGGACTATGGCTACACCTTC
v_call: TRBV2; d_call: TRBD2; j_call: TRBJ2-3; clone_size: NA; cdr3_aa: CASSRGLAGITDTQYF; cdr3_nt: TGTGCCAGCAGTAGGGGACTAGCGGGAATCACAGATACGCAGTATTTT
v_call: TRBV7-9; d_call: NA; j_call: TRBJ2-5; clone_size: NA; cdr3_aa: CASSLAGAYQETQYF; cdr3_nt: TGTGCCAGCAGCTTAGCGGGAGCTTACCAAGAGACCCAGTACTTC
v_call: TRBV4-2; d_call: TRBD2; j_call: TRBJ2-7; clone_size: NA; cdr3_aa: CASSQDRGLVYEQYF; cdr3_nt: TGTGCCAGCAGCCAAGATAGAGGACTAGTCTACGAGCAGTACTTC
v_call: TRBV11-2; d_call: NA; j_call: TRBJ2-2; clone_size: NA; cdr3_aa: CASSLGSWQKNTGELFF; cdr3_nt: TGTGCCAGCAGCTTAGGTTCTTGGCAGAAGAACACCGGGGAGCTGTTTTTT
v_call: TRBV5-5; d_call: NA; j_call: TRBJ2-7; clone_size: NA; cdr3_aa: CASSLEVEGEIDEQYF; cdr3_nt: TGTGCCAGCAGCTTGGAGGTGGAGGGAGAGATAGACGAGCAGTACTTC
v_call: TRBV5-1; d_call: NA; j_call: TRBJ2-3; clone_size: NA; cdr3_aa: CASSLAVASTDTQYF; cdr3_nt: TGCGCCAGCAGCTTGGCAGTCGCTAGCACAGATACGCAGTATTTT
v_call: TRBV6-5; d_call: NA; j_call: TRBJ2-1; clone_size: once; cdr3_aa: CASSTTGSEQFF; cdr3_nt: TGTGCCAGCAGTACCACTGGGAGTGAGCAGTTCTTC
v_call: TRBV27; d_call: NA; j_call: TRBJ2-2; clone_size: few; cdr3_aa: CASSSYSSNSGELFF; cdr3_nt: TGTGCCAGCAGCTCTTATTCTAGCAATTCCGGGGAGCTGTTTTTT
v_call: TRBV18; d_call: NA; j_call: TRBJ2-7; clone_size: once; cdr3_aa: CASSPSQGRYEQYF; cdr3_nt: TGTGCCAGCTCACCTTCACAGGGTAGATACGAGCAGTACTTC
v_call: TRBV15; d_call: NA; j_call: TRBJ2-1; clone_size: NA; cdr3_aa: CATSGLGNGVGDEQFF; cdr3_nt: TGTGCCACCAGCGGCCTGGGGAATGGGGTAGGGGATGAGCAGTTCTTC
v_call: TRBV2; d_call: TRBD1; j_call: TRBJ2-3; clone_size: NA; cdr3_aa: CASNRDRSTDTQYF; cdr3_nt: TGTGCCAGCAACCGGGACAGGAGCACAGATACGCAGTATTTT
v_call: TRBV6-5; d_call: TRBD1; j_call: TRBJ2-3; clone_size: NA; cdr3_aa: CASKQGLGTDTQYF; cdr3_nt: TGTGCCAGTAAACAGGGGTTAGGTACAGATACGCAGTATTTT
v_call: TRBV2; d_call: TRBD1; j_call: TRBJ2-3; clone_size: NA; cdr3_aa: CASSEQTGSWADTQYF; cdr3_nt: TGTGCCAGCAGTGAACAGACAGGGAGTTGGGCAGATACGCAGTATTTT
v_call: TRBV7-2; d_call: TRBD1; j_call: TRBJ2-7; clone_size: NA; cdr3_aa: CASSSTGVGAYEQYF; cdr3_nt: TGTGCCAGCAGCTCAACAGGGGTGGGTGCCTACGAGCAGTACTTC
v_call: TRBV19; d_call: NA; j_call: TRBJ2-1; clone_size: few; cdr3_aa: CASSISGGPGNEQFF; cdr3_nt: TGTGCCAGTAGTATTTCGGGGGGCCCGGGCAATGAGCAGTTCTTC
v_call: TRBV10-1; d_call: NA; j_call: TRBJ2-5; clone_size: NA; cdr3_aa: CASRRRGSQETQYF; cdr3_nt: TGCGCCAGCAGGCGCCGGGGGAGCCAAGAGACCCAGTACTTC
v_call: TRBV7-9; d_call: TRBD1; j_call: TRBJ1-2; clone_size: many; cdr3_aa: CASSHGTGYGYTF; cdr3_nt: TGTGCCAGCAGCCATGGGACAGGCTATGGCTACACCTTC
v_call: TRBV21-1; d_call: NA; j_call: TRBJ2-1; clone_size: NA; cdr3_aa: CASRTGTSGPHSYNEQFF; cdr3_nt: TGTGCCAGCAGGACCGGGACTAGCGGGCCTCACTCCTACAATGAGCAGTTCTTC